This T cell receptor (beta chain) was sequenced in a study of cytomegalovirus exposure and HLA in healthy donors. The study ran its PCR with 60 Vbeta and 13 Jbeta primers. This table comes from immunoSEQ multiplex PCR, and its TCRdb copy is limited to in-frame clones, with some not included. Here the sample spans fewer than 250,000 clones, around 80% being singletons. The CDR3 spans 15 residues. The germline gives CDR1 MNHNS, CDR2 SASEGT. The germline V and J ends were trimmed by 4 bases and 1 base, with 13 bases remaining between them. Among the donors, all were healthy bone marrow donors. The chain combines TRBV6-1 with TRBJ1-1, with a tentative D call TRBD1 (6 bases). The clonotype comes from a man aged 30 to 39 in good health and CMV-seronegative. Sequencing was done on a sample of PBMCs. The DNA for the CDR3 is TGTGCCAGCAGTGCCCAGGGACACCCGAACACTGAAGCTTTCTTT. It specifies CASSAQGHPNTEAFF.